Below, one TCR beta chain is given with its context. Which antigen it targets is not known. No qualities accompany the bases; no much larger clone lies one base away. This record comes from a study of technical replicates of blood from several donors (dated by TCRdb to 2016 to 2017). The germline V gene supplies CDR1 SGHDT and CDR2 YYEEEE. The CDR3, from cysteine to phenylalanine, totals 15 residues. Only the CDR3 DNA stays, 45 bases, in frame from base 1. V is trimmed back by 1 base and J by 2 bases, and the junction contains 2 bases that no gene match accounts for. The library was generated by the immunoSEQ multiplex PCR assay. This is the immuneACCESS table as TCRdb keeps it, with only in-frame sequences that have V and J called. A part of the clones is gone; compared with another copy, unresolved V genes explain less than half, and the rest is unexplained. The sample has some 98,000 clones on record, approximately 96% of them singletons. Together, the top ten hold over 0.2% of the sample.

This TCR was recovered from a human donor in good health. Recombination connected TRBV5-6 to TRBJ2-4, with 8 bases aligning to TRBD1. The source material was T cells isolated from PBMCs. In nucleotide form, the sequence is TGTGCCAGCAGCTTGCAGGGGGCTTCCAAAAACATTCAGTACTTC. Its protein is CASSLQGASKNIQYF.